This T cell receptor (beta chain) was retrieved from a study of vaccination effects on CD4 cells after COVID-19. Details on this clone: Its antigen is still unknown.

Researchers isolated CD4+ T cells once approximately eleven days of culture had elapsed. The assay was immunoSEQ multiplex PCR, and TCRdb's table has in-frame clones only and misses some. The data show tens of thousands of clones, around 70% seen once. The CDR3 length is 11 residues. The V end lost 5 bases, the J end lost 8 bases, and 8 bases lay between the germline ends. The germline CDR1 and CDR2 sequences are KGHDR and SFDVKD. The source of this sequence is a human donor who received a COVID-19 vaccine. Here the sequenced sample was CD4+ T cells from PBMCs cultured without peptide, taken before COVID-19 vaccination. V is TRBV24-1 and J is TRBJ1-2; no reliable D call. As DNA, the CDR3 is TGTGCCACCAGTGCTGGTGGCGGCTACACCTTC. Its protein product is CATSAGGGYTF.